This TCR beta chain was profiled in a study of cytomegalovirus exposure and HLA in healthy donors. About the research overall: An analysis done earlier identified almost 120 million unique TCR beta sequences from approximately 200 million T cells.

Study-level points and caveats: There were a few CMV-associated chains whose specificity for CMV antigens was confirmed in vitro.

For this clone: Antigen unknown.

This PCR relied on a set of 60 Vbeta primers and 13 Jbeta primers. The table came from immunoSEQ multiplex PCR; TCRdb's copy has only in-frame clones and leaves some out. The table includes roughly 190,000 clones, approximately 88% detected once. Sampled while nominally healthy, donors likely had unrecorded immune exposures. The germline gives CDR1 LNHDA, CDR2 SQIVND (reference sequence). The V end was cut by 2 bases, the J end by 6 bases, with 17 bases between. The CDR3 spans 16 residues. Input material: PBMCs. The sequence came from a woman aged 45-59 years in good health and CMV-seropositive. This chain joins TRBV19 and TRBJ2-1; D remains unclear. The CDR3 DNA sequence: TGTGCCAGTAGTATAAATCTTCGACTTCTCAGCAATGAGCAGTTCTTC. Translated, it gives CASSINLRLLSNEQFF. Full variable domain (rest looked up from reference TRBV19 and TRBJ2-1): DGGITQSPKYLFRKEGQNVTLSCEQNLNHDAMYWYRQDPGQGLRLIYYSQIVNDFQKGDIAEGYSVSREKKESFPLTVTSAQKNPTAFYLCASSINLRLLSNEQFFGPGTRLTVL.